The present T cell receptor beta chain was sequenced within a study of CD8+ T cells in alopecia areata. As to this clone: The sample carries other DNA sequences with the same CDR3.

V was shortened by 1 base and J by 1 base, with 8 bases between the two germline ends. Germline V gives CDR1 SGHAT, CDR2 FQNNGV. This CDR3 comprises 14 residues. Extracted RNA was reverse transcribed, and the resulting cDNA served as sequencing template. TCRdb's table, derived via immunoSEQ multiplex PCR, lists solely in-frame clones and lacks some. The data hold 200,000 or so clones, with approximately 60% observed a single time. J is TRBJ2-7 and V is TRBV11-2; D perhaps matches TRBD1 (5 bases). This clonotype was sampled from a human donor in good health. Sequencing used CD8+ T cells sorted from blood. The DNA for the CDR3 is TGTGCCAGCAGCTTAGCAGGGTCTTCCTACGAGCAGTACTTC. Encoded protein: CASSLAGSSYEQYF.